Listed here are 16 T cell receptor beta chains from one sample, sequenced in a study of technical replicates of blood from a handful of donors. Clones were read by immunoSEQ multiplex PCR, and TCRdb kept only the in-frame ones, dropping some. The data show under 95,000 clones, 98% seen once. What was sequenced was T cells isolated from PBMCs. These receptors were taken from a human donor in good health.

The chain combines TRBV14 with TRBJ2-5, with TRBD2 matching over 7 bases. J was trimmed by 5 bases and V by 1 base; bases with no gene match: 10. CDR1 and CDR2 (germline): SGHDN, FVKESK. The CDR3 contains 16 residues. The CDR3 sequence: CASSQGLRGGDETQYF. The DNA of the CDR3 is TGTGCCAGCAGCCAAGGCTTAAGGGGAGGGGATGAGACCCAGTACTTC.

The CDR3 is CASSLPTGRETQYF. The DNA of the CDR3 is TGTGCCAGCAGCCTACCGACAGGGAGGGAGACCCAGTACTTC. The rearrangement links TRBV5-5 to TRBJ2-5; tentatively, D is TRBD1 (7 bases). Germline values: CDR1 SGHKS, CDR2 YYEKEE (reference sequence). The CDR3 has 14 residues. With 4 bases removed from V and 5 bases from J, the gap between germline ends came to 15 bases.

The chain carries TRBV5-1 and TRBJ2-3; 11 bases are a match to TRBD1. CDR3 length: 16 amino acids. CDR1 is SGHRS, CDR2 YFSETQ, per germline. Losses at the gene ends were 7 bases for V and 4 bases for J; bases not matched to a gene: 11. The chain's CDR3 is CASSEAGTGGPDTQYF. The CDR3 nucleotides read TGCGCCAGCTCGGAAGCCGGGACAGGGGGTCCAGATACGCAGTATTTT.

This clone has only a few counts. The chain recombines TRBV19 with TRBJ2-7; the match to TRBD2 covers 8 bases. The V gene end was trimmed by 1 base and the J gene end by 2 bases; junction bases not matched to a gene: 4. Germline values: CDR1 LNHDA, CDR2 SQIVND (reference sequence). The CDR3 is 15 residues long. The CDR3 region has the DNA TGTGCCAGTAGTATAGGTTATAGCGGGGCCTACGAGCAGTACTTC. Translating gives CASSIGYSGAYEQYF.

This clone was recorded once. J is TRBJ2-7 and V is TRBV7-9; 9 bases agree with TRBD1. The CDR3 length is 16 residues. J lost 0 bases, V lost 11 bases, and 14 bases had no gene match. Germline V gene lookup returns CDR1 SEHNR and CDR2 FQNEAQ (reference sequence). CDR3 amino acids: CAPLRDRDSSSYEQYF. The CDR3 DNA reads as TGTGCCCCACTCCGGGACAGGGACTCGAGCTCCTACGAGCAGTACTTC. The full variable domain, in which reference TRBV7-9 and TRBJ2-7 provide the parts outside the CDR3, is DTGVSQNPRHKITKRGQNVTFRCDPISEHNRLYWYRQTLGQGPEFLTYFQNEAQLEKSRLLSDRFSAERPKGSFSTLEIQRTEQGDSAMYLCAPLRDRDSSSYEQYFGPGTRLTVT.

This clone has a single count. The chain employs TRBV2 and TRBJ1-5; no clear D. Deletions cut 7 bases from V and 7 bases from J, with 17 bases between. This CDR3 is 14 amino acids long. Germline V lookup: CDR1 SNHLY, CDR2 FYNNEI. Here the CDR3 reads CASTMSEFGQPQHF. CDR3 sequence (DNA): TGTGCCAGCACCATGAGCGAGTTTGGGCAGCCCCAGCATTTT.

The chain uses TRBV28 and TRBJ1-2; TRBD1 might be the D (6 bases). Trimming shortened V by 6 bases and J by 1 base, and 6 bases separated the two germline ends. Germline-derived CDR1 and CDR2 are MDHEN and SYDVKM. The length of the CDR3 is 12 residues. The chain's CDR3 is CASRDSNYGYTF. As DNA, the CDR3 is TGTGCCAGCAGGGACAGTAACTATGGCTACACCTTC.

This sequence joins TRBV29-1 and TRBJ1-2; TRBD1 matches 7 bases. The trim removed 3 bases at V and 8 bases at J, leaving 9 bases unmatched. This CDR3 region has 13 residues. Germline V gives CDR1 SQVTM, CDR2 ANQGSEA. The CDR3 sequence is CSVDVAGGRGYTF. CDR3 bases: TGCAGCGTTGATGTGGCAGGGGGGAGAGGCTACACCTTC.

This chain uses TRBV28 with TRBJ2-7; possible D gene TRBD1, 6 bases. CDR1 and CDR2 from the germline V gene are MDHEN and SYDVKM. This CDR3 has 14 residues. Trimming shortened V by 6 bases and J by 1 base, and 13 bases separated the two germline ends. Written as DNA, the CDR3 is TGTGCCAGCAGGCGACAGGCGGATTCCTACGAGCAGTACTTC. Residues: CASRRQADSYEQYF.

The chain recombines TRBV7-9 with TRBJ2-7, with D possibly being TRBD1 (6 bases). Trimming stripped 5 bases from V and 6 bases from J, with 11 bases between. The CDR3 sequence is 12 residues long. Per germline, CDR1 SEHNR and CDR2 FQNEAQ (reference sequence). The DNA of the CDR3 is TGTGCCAGCAGCCCCGGACAGACCGAGCAGTACTTC. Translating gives CASSPGQTEQYF.

CDR3: CASSSVLRDRGPFGEQNNYGYTF. Here the CDR3 DNA reads TGTGCCAGCAGTTCAGTACTCCGGGACAGGGGACCGTTTGGGGAACAAAATAACTATGGCTACACCTTC. The chain joins TRBV28 to TRBJ1-2; 10 nucleotides match TRBD1. The germline gives CDR1 MDHEN, CDR2 SYDVKM. There are 23 residues in the CDR3. The V gene end was trimmed by 4 bases and the J gene end by 1 base; junction bases not matched to a gene: 27.

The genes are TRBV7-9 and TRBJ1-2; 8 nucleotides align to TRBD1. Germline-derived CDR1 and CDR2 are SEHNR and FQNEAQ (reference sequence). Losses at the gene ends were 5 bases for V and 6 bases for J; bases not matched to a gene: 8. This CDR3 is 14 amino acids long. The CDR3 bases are TGTGCCAGCAGCCGTACAGGGGGAGGCGATGGCTACACCTTC. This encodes CASSRTGGGDGYTF. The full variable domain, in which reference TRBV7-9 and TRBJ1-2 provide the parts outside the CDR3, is DTGVSQNPRHKITKRGQNVTFRCDPISEHNRLYWYRQTLGQGPEFLTYFQNEAQLEKSRLLSDRFSAERPKGSFSTLEIQRTEQGDSAMYLCASSRTGGGDGYTFGSGTRLTVV.

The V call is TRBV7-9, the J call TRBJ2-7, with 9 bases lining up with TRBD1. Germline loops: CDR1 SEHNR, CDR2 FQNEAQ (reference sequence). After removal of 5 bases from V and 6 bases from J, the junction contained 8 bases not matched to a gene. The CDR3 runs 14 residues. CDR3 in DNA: TGTGCCAGCAGCCCCGGGACAGGGTCGCGCGAGCAGTACTTC. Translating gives CASSPGTGSREQYF.

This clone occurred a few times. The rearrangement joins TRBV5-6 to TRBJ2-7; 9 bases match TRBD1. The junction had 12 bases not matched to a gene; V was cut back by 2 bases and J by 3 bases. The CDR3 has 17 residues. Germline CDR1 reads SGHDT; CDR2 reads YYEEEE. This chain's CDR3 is CASSLGQGTWWFYEQYF. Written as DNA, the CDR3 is TGTGCCAGCAGCTTAGGACAGGGGACGTGGTGGTTCTACGAGCAGTACTTC.

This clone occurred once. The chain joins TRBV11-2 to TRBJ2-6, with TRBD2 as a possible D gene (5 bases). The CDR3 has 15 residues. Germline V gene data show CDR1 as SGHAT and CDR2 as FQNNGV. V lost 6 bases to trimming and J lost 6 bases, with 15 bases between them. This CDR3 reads CASSIGGLVANVLTF. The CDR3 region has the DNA TGTGCCAGCAGTATAGGAGGCCTGGTGGCCAACGTCCTGACTTTC.

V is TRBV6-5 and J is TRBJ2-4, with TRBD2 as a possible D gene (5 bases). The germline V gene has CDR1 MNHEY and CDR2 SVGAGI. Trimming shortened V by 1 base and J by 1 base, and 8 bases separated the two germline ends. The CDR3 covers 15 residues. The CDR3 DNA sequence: TGTGCCAGCAGTTACTTCTCGGGGGCCAAAAACATTCAGTACTTC. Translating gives CASSYFSGAKNIQYF.